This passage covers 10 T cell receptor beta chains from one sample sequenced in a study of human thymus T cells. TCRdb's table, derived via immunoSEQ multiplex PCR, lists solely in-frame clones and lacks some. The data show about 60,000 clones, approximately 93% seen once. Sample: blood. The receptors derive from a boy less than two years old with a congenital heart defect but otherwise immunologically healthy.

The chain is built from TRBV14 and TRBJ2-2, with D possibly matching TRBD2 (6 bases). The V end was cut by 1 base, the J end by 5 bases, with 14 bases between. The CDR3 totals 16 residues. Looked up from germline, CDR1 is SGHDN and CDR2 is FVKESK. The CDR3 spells CASSQGWGLFTGELFF. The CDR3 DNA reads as TGTGCCAGCAGCCAAGGCTGGGGACTCTTTACCGGGGAGCTGTTTTTT.

In DNA, the CDR3 is TGTGCCAGCAGTGTTTGGGACACAACCTACAATGAGCAGTTCTTC. Amino acid sequence: CASSVWDTTYNEQFF. The chain joins TRBV6-1 to TRBJ2-1, with TRBD1 as a possible D gene (6 bases). Per germline, CDR1 MNHNS and CDR2 SASEGT. V was cut by 4 bases and J by 2 bases, with 12 bases left in between. The CDR3 is made up of 15 amino acids.

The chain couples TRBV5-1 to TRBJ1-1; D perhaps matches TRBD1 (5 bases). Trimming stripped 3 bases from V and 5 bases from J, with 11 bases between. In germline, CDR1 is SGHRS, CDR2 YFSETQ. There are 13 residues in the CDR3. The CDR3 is CASSWQGGTEAFF. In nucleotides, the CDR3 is TGCGCCAGCAGCTGGCAGGGAGGAACTGAAGCTTTCTTT. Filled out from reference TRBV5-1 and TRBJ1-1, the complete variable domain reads KAGVTQTPRYLIKTRGQQVTLSCSPISGHRSVSWYQQTPGQGLQFLFEYFSETQRNKGNFPGRFSGRQFSNSRSEMNVSTLELGDSALYLCASSWQGGTEAFFGQGTRLTVV.

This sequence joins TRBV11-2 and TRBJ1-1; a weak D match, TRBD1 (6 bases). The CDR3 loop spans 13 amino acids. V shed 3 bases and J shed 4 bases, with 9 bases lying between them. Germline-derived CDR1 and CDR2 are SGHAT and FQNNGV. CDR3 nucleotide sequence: TGTGCCAGCAGCTTCGGGGGGCTCACTGAAGCTTTCTTT. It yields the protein CASSFGGLTEAFF.

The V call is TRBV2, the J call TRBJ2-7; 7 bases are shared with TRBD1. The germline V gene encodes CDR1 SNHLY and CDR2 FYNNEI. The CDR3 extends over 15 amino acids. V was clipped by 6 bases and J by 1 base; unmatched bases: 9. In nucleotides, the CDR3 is TGTGCCAGCAGAACCACAGGGGACGGGTCCTACGAGCAGTACTTC. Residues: CASRTTGDGSYEQYF.

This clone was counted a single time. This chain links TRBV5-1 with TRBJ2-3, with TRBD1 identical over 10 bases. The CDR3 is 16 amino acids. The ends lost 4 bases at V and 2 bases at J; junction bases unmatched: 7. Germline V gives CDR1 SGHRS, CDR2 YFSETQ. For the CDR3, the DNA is TGCGCCAGCAGCATTCGACAGGGGGCGCCCACAGATACGCAGTATTTT. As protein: CASSIRQGAPTDTQYF.

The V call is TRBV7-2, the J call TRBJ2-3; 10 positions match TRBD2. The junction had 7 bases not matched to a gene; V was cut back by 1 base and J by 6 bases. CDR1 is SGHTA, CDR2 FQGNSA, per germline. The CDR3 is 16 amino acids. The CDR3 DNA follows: TGTGCCAGCAGCTTAGTAAGCGGGGGGGCGTCTGATACGCAGTATTTT. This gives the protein CASSLVSGGASDTQYF.

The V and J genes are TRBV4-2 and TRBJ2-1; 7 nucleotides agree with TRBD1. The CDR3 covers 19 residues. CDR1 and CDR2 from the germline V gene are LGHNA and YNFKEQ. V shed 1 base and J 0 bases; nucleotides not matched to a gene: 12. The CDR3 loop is CASSQGPRTTGSSYNEQFF. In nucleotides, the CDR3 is TGTGCCAGCAGCCAAGGCCCACGAACGACAGGGAGCTCCTACAATGAGCAGTTCTTC.

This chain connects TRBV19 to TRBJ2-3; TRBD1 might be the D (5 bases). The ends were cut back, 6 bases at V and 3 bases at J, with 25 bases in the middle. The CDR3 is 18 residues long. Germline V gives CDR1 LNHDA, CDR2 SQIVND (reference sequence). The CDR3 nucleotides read TGTGCCAGTAGCAAGGGGCCTCCCGGACGGCGGAGTACAGATACGCAGTATTTT. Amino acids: CASSKGPPGRRSTDTQYF.

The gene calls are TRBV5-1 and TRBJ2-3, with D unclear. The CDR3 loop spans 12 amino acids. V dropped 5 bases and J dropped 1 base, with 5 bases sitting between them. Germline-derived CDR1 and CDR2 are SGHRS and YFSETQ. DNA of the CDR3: TGCGCCAGCAGTTTTGGCACAGATACGCAGTATTTT. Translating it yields CASSFGTDTQYF.